A selection of T cell receptor beta chains follows, all from one sample in a study of shared clonotypes between healthy human individuals. The method was immunoSEQ multiplex PCR; TCRdb's version includes in-frame clones alone and lacks a portion of them. The table has approximately 2,300,000 clones, under 95% seen once. The sample consisted of naive CD4+ T cells from PBMCs. The source is a man aged 18 to 29 in good health. Some clones in this sample may be carry-over from other donors' samples. Each CDR3 is given with its conserved first and last residue. D genes are given only for firm matches. The listing skips clone size in some rows; elsewhere it reads once, few, many or a size class.

j_gene: TRBJ2-5
d_gene: NA
len: 14
abundance: once
v_gene: TRBV5-1
CDR3nt: TGCGCCAGCAGCCCTACCGGGACTCAAGAGACCCAGTACTTC
CDR3aa: CASSPTGTQETQYF

j_gene: TRBJ1-1
d_gene: NA
len: 15
abundance: NA
v_gene: TRBV5-4
CDR3nt: TGTGCCAGCAGCTTAGATACAGGGAGGAGCACTGAAGCTTTCTTT
CDR3aa: CASSLDTGRSTEAFF

j_gene: TRBJ2-7
d_gene: TRBD2
len: 14
abundance: once
v_gene: TRBV6-5
CDR3nt: TGTGCCAGCAGGGGGGGGACGGCGATTTACGAGCAGTACTTC
CDR3aa: CASRGGTAIYEQYF

j_gene: TRBJ2-1
d_gene: NA
len: 13
abundance: NA
v_gene: TRBV7-9
CDR3nt: TGTGCCAGCAGCCCGGGCGGCTACAATGAGCAGTTCTTC
CDR3aa: CASSPGGYNEQFF

j_gene: TRBJ2-1
d_gene: TRBD2
len: 15
abundance: NA
v_gene: TRBV5-6
CDR3nt: TGTGCCAGCAGCTTTCGGCTAGCGGGGGACAATGAGCAGTTCTTC
CDR3aa: CASSFRLAGDNEQFF

j_gene: TRBJ1-1
d_gene: NA
len: 14
abundance: NA
v_gene: TRBV19
CDR3nt: TGTGCCAGTAGTATCGATCCTTCTAACACTGAAGCTTTCTTT
CDR3aa: CASSIDPSNTEAFF

j_gene: TRBJ2-7
d_gene: NA
len: 17
abundance: NA
v_gene: TRBV7-2
CDR3nt: TGTGCCAGCAGCTTGGGACTGAGAACAACAAGAACCTACGAGCAGTACTTC
CDR3aa: CASSLGLRTTRTYEQYF

j_gene: TRBJ1-2
d_gene: NA
len: 15
abundance: NA
v_gene: TRBV25-1
CDR3nt: TGTGCCAGCAGCGTCCCGGACGGAGCTAACTATGGCTACACCTTC
CDR3aa: CASSVPDGANYGYTF

j_gene: TRBJ2-6
d_gene: NA
len: 15
abundance: NA
v_gene: TRBV6-5
CDR3nt: TGTGCCAGCAGTGTGGGGGGGGCCGGGGCCAACGTCCTGACTTTC
CDR3aa: CASSVGGAGANVLTF

j_gene: TRBJ2-3
d_gene: NA
len: 13
abundance: NA
v_gene: TRBV9
CDR3nt: TGTGCCAGCAGCGTAGGAGGGGGAGATACGCAGTATTTT
CDR3aa: CASSVGGGDTQYF

j_gene: TRBJ2-7
d_gene: NA
len: 12
abundance: NA
v_gene: TRBV19
CDR3nt: TGTGCCAGTAGTGGGACCGCCTACGAGCAGTACTTC
CDR3aa: CASSGTAYEQYF

j_gene: TRBJ1-1
d_gene: NA
len: 15
abundance: NA
v_gene: TRBV27
CDR3nt: TGTGCCAGCAGTTTGAGTTCGTGGGGGGACACTGAAGCTTTCTTT
CDR3aa: CASSLSSWGDTEAFF

j_gene: TRBJ1-3
d_gene: TRBD1
len: 15
abundance: once
v_gene: TRBV5-1
CDR3nt: TGCGCCAGCAGCTTGGGACAGGGCGGGGGAAACACCATATATTTT
CDR3aa: CASSLGQGGGNTIYF

j_gene: TRBJ2-1
d_gene: NA
len: 20
abundance: NA
v_gene: TRBV4-1
CDR3nt: TGCGCCAGCAGCCAAGATCTAGGGGGGCTTGGGGGTTCCCAAAGTAATGAGCAGTTCTTC
CDR3aa: CASSQDLGGLGGSQSNEQFF

j_gene: TRBJ1-5
d_gene: NA
len: 13
abundance: NA
v_gene: TRBV10-1
CDR3nt: TGCGCCAGCAGTGCAGGGTACGATCAGCCCCAGCATTTT
CDR3aa: CASSAGYDQPQHF

j_gene: TRBJ2-7
d_gene: TRBD2
len: 16
abundance: NA
v_gene: TRBV18
CDR3nt: TGTGCCAGCTCACCATCCGGACTAGCGGAAGCCTACGAGCAGTACTTC
CDR3aa: CASSPSGLAEAYEQYF

j_gene: TRBJ2-7
d_gene: NA
len: 15
abundance: NA
v_gene: TRBV7-8
CDR3nt: TGTGCCAGCAGCTTAGGGGGCTCGGACTGGGACGAGCAGTACTTC
CDR3aa: CASSLGGSDWDEQYF

j_gene: TRBJ2-5
d_gene: TRBD2
len: 13
abundance: NA
v_gene: TRBV5-4
CDR3nt: TGTGCCAGCAGCGAGGGACTAGCAGAGACCCAGTACTTC
CDR3aa: CASSEGLAETQYF

j_gene: TRBJ2-1
d_gene: TRBD1
len: 14
abundance: NA
v_gene: TRBV7-3
CDR3nt: TGTGCCAGCACCCCGAAGGGGACAGACAATGAGCAGTTCTTC
CDR3aa: CASTPKGTDNEQFF

j_gene: TRBJ2-2
d_gene: NA
len: 14
abundance: NA
v_gene: TRBV28
CDR3nt: TGTGCCAGCAGTTCAACAGGGAACACCGGGGAGCTGTTTTTT
CDR3aa: CASSSTGNTGELFF

j_gene: TRBJ2-5
d_gene: TRBD1
len: 18
abundance: NA
v_gene: TRBV18
CDR3nt: TGTGCCAGCTCGGTTCTGGTCCCTAGACAGGGTGGACAAGAGACCCAGTACTTC
CDR3aa: CASSVLVPRQGGQETQYF

j_gene: TRBJ2-2
d_gene: NA
len: 13
abundance: NA
v_gene: TRBV30
CDR3nt: TGTGCCTGGAGGCAGGGGCAAATCGGGGAGCTGTTTTTT
CDR3aa: CAWRQGQIGELFF

j_gene: TRBJ2-5
d_gene: TRBD1
len: 15
abundance: NA
v_gene: TRBV6-6
CDR3nt: TGTGCCAGCAGTCGACAGGGTATGAATCAAGAGACCCAGTACTTC
CDR3aa: CASSRQGMNQETQYF

j_gene: TRBJ2-2
d_gene: NA
len: 16
abundance: NA
v_gene: TRBV9
CDR3nt: TGTGCCAGTGAAAGGGGGGCTCGTGGGTACACCGGGGAGCTGTTTTTT
CDR3aa: CASERGARGYTGELFF

j_gene: TRBJ2-1
d_gene: TRBD2
len: 19
abundance: NA
v_gene: TRBV7-9
CDR3nt: TGTGCCAGCAGCACCCGATGGGCGAGCGGGGGACAATTATACAATGAGCAGTTCTTC
CDR3aa: CASSTRWASGGQLYNEQFF

j_gene: TRBJ2-3
d_gene: TRBD2
len: 15
abundance: NA
v_gene: TRBV9
CDR3nt: TGTGCCAGCAGCTCCGGACTAGCGGGCACAGATACGCAGTATTTT
CDR3aa: CASSSGLAGTDTQYF

j_gene: TRBJ2-7
d_gene: NA
len: 16
abundance: NA
v_gene: TRBV21-1
CDR3nt: TGTGCCAGCAGCACCCCGGGCCGGGACCCCTCCTACGAGCAGTACTTC
CDR3aa: CASSTPGRDPSYEQYF

j_gene: TRBJ1-2
d_gene: TRBD1
len: 13
abundance: once
v_gene: TRBV6-5
CDR3nt: TGTGCCAGCAGTCCGGGACAGAGATATGGCTACACCTTC
CDR3aa: CASSPGQRYGYTF

j_gene: TRBJ1-1
d_gene: NA
len: 17
abundance: NA
v_gene: TRBV19
CDR3nt: TGTGCCAGTAGTATTACCCCCGGGACGGACATGAACACTGAAGCTTTCTTT
CDR3aa: CASSITPGTDMNTEAFF

j_gene: TRBJ1-1
d_gene: TRBD1
len: 14
abundance: NA
v_gene: TRBV5-1
CDR3nt: TGCGCCAGCAGCTTTGGACAGGGGAACACTGAAGCTTTCTTT
CDR3aa: CASSFGQGNTEAFF

j_gene: TRBJ1-1
d_gene: TRBD1
len: 15
abundance: NA
v_gene: TRBV28
CDR3nt: TGTGCCAGCAGTTTGGGACAGCCGATGAACACTGAAGCTTTCTTT
CDR3aa: CASSLGQPMNTEAFF

j_gene: TRBJ1-2
d_gene: TRBD1
len: 15
abundance: NA
v_gene: TRBV28
CDR3nt: TGTGCCAGCAACCTAGGGGCCCAGGGGGACTATGGCTACACCTTC
CDR3aa: CASNLGAQGDYGYTF

j_gene: TRBJ2-3
d_gene: NA
len: 12
abundance: NA
v_gene: TRBV30
CDR3nt: TGTGCCTGGAGTACGGGGACAGATACGCAGTATTTT
CDR3aa: CAWSTGTDTQYF

j_gene: TRBJ1-1
d_gene: TRBD1
len: 17
abundance: NA
v_gene: TRBV10-3
CDR3nt: TGTGCCATCAGTGAGACAAGACAGGGACAGGGCGTAGTTGGAGCTTTCTTT
CDR3aa: CAISETRQGQGVVGAFF

j_gene: TRBJ1-1
d_gene: NA
len: 13
abundance: once
v_gene: TRBV6-1
CDR3nt: TGTGCCAGCAGTGAAGCAGAAAACACTGAAGCTTTCTTT
CDR3aa: CASSEAENTEAFF

j_gene: TRBJ2-7
d_gene: TRBD1
len: 15
abundance: once
v_gene: TRBV9
CDR3nt: TGTGCCAGCAGCTCTATAGGACAGGGTTCTCCGGAGCAGTACTTC
CDR3aa: CASSSIGQGSPEQYF

j_gene: TRBJ2-2
d_gene: NA
len: 13
abundance: NA
v_gene: TRBV30
CDR3nt: TGTGCCTGGAGTGAGGCTAACACCGGGGAGCTGTTTTTT
CDR3aa: CAWSEANTGELFF

j_gene: TRBJ2-3
d_gene: NA
len: 12
abundance: NA
v_gene: TRBV7-3
CDR3nt: TGTGCCAGCAGCTTAGATGCAGATACGCAGTATTTT
CDR3aa: CASSLDADTQYF

j_gene: TRBJ1-5
d_gene: NA
len: 15
abundance: NA
v_gene: TRBV19
CDR3nt: TGTGCCAGTAGTATAGGGGCTTCTGGAATTCAGCCCCAGCATTTT
CDR3aa: CASSIGASGIQPQHF

j_gene: TRBJ1-1
d_gene: NA
len: 12
abundance: NA
v_gene: TRBV2
CDR3nt: TGTGCCCTTGGTGAGAAGAACACTGAAGCTTTCTTT
CDR3aa: CALGEKNTEAFF

j_gene: TRBJ2-1
d_gene: NA
len: 12
abundance: NA
v_gene: TRBV30
CDR3nt: TGTGCCTGGATGCTCGTACTGAACGAGCAGTTCTTC
CDR3aa: CAWMLVLNEQFF

j_gene: TRBJ1-5
d_gene: TRBD1
len: 15
abundance: NA
v_gene: TRBV6-6
CDR3nt: TGTGCCAGCAGTTTCCCAACAGGGGGGACTCAGCCCCAGCATTTT
CDR3aa: CASSFPTGGTQPQHF